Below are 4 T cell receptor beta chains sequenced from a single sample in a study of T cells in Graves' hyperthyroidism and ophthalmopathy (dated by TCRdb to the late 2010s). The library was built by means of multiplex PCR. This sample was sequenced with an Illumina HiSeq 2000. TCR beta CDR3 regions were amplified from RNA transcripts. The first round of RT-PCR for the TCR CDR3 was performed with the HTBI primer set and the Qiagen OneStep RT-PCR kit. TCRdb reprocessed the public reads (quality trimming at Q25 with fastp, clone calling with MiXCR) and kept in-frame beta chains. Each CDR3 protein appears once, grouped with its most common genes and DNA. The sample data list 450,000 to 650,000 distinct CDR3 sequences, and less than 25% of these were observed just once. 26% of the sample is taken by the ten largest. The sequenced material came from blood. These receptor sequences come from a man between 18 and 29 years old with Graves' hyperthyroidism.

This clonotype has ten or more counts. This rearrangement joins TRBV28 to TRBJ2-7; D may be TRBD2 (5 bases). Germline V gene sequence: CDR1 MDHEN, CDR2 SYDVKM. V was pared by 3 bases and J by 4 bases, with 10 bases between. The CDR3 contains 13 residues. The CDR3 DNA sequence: TGTGCCAGCAGTTTTGTCGGGGAGTACGAGCAGTACTTC. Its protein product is CASSFVGEYEQYF.

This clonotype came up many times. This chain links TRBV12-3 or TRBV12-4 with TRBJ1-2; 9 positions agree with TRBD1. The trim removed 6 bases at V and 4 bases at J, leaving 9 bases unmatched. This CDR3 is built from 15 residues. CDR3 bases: TGTGCCAGCAGAAAAACAGGGGGCGAATTCTATGGCTACACCTTC. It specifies CASRKTGGEFYGYTF.

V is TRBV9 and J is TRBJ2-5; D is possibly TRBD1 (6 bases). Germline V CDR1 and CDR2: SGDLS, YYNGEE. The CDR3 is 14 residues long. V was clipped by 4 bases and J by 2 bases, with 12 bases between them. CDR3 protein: CASSPWDMQETQYF. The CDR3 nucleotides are TGTGCCAGCAGCCCTTGGGACATGCAAGAGACCCAGTACTTC.

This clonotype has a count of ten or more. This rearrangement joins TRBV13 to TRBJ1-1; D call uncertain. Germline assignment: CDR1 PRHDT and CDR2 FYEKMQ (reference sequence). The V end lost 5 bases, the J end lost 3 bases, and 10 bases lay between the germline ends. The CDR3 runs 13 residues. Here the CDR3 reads CASSPPTHTEAFF. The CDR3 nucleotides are TGTGCCAGCAGCCCCCCTACACACACTGAAGCTTTCTTT.